The source of this TCR beta chain is a study of Ad26.COV2.S vaccination and SARS-CoV-2 variants. About the study: In the study, Ad26.COV2.S was injected intramuscularly once, or twice 56 days apart.

Here immunoSEQ multiplex PCR was the method, and the copy in TCRdb shows in-frame clones only, minus some. Among approximately 340,000 clones, 85% were seen once, and the ten largest hold approximately 3.5%. The ends lost 4 bases at V and 7 bases at J; junction bases unmatched: 9. Germline CDR1 LGHNA, CDR2 YSLEER. The CDR3 covers 15 residues. As to treatment: 15 to 20 received Ad26.COV2.S at low or high dose, single or two shots; five or six received placebo; per-sample allocation not given. Sampling happened 63 days after the first vaccine or placebo injection. Vaccine was an Ad26 vector expressing Wuhan-strain SARS-CoV-2 spike.

The source material was peripheral blood, sampled in a trial of Ad26.COV2.S vaccine versus placebo. The sequence derives from a person between 18 and 65 years old who received the Ad26.COV2.S COVID-19 vaccine or a placebo. This chain joins TRBV4-3 and TRBJ1-2, with 10 nucleotides matching TRBD1. This CDR3 reads CASSPWDRGAGGYTF. For the CDR3, the DNA is TGCGCCAGCAGCCCTTGGGACAGGGGAGCGGGTGGCTACACCTTC.